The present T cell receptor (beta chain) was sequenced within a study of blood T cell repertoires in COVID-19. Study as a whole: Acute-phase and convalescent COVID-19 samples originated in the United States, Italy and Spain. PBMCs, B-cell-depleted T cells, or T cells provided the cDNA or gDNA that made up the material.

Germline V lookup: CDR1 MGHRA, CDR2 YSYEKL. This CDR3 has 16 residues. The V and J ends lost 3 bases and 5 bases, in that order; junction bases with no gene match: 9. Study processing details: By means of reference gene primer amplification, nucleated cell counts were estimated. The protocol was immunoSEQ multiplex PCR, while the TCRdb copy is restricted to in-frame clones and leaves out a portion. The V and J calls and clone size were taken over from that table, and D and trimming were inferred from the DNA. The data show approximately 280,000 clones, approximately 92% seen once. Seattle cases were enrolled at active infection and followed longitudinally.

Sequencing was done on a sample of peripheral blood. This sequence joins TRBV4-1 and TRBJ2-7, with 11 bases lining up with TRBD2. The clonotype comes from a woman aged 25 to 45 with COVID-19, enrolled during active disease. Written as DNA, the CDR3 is TGCGCCAGCAGCCAGGTAGCGGGAGGGCCGGGGGACGAGCAGTACTTC. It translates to CASSQVAGGPGDEQYF.